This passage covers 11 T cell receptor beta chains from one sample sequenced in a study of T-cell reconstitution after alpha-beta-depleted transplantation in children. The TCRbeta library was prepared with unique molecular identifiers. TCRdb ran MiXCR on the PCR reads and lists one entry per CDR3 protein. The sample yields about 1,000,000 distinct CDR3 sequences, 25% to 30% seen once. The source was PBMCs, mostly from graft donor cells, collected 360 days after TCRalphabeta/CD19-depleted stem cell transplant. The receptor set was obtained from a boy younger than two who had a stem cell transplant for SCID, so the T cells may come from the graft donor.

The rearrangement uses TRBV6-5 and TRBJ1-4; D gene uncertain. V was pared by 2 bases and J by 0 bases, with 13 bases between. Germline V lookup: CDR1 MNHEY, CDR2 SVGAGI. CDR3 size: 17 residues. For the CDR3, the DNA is TGTGCCAGCAGTTACCAACTAGCCGTCCCAACTAATGAAAAACTGTTTTTT. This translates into CASSYQLAVPTNEKLFF.

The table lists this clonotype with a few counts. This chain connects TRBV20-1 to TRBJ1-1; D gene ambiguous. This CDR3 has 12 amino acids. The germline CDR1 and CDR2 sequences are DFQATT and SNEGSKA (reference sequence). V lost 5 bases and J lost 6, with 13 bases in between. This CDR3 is CSAPTIYPEAFF. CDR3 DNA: TGCAGTGCTCCAACGATATATCCTGAAGCTTTCTTT.

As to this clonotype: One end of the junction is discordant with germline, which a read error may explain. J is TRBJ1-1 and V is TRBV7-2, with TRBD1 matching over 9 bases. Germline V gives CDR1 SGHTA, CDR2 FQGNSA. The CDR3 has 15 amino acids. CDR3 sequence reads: CASRGQGRGNSEAFF. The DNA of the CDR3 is TGTGCCAGCAGGGGACAGGGAAGAGGGAACTCTGAAGCTTTCTTT.

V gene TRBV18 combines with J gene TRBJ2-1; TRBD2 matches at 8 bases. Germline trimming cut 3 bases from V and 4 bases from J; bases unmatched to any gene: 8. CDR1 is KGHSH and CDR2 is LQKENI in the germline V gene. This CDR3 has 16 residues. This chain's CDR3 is CASSPVGTRIYNEQFF. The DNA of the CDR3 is TGTGCCAGCTCACCTGTAGGGACTAGAATTTACAATGAGCAGTTCTTC.

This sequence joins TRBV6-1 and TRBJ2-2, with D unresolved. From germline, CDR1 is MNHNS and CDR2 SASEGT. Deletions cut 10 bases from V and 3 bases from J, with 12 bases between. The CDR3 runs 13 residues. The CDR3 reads CATGRTDTGELFF. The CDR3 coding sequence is TGTGCCACCGGCCGGACCGACACCGGGGAGCTGTTTTTT.

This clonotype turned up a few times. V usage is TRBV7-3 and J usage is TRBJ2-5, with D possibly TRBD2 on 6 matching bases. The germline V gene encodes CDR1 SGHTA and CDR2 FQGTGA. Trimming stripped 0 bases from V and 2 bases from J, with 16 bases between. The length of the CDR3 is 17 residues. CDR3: CASSLTWGASVQETQYF. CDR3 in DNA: TGTGCCAGCAGCTTAACCTGGGGCGCTAGCGTTCAAGAGACCCAGTACTTC.

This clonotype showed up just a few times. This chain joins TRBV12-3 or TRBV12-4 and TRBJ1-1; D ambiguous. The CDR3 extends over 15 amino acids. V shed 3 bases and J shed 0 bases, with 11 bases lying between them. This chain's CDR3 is CASSFGQTMNTEAFF. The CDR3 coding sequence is TGTGCCAGCAGTTTTGGGCAGACCATGAACACTGAAGCTTTCTTT.

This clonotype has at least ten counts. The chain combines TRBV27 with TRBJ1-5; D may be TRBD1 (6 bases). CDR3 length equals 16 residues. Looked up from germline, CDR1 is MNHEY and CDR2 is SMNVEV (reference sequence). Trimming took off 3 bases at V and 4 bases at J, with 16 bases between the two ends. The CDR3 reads CASSFKPPGHNQPQHF. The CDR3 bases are TGTGCCAGCAGTTTTAAACCTCCGGGACATAATCAGCCCCAGCATTTT.

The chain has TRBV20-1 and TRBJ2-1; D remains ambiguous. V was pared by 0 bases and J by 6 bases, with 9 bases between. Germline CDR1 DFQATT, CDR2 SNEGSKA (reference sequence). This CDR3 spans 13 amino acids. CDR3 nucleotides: TGCAGTGCTAGAGATCCGAAACCCAATGAGCAGTTCTTC. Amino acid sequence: CSARDPKPNEQFF.

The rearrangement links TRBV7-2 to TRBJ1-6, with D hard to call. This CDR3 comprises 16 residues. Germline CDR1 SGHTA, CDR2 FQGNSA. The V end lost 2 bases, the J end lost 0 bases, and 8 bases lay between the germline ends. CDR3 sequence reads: CASSLSKSSYNSPLHF. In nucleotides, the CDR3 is TGTGCCAGCAGCTTAAGTAAGAGCTCCTATAATTCACCCCTCCACTTT.

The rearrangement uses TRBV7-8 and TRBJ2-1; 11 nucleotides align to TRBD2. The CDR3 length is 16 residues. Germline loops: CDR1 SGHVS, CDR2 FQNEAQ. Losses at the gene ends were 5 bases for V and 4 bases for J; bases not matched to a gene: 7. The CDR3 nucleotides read TGTGCCAGCAGCCAGGGACTAGCGGAGACGTACAATGAGCAGTTCTTC. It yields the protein CASSQGLAETYNEQFF.